A selection of T cell receptor beta chains follows, all from one sample in a study of cytomegalovirus exposure and HLA in healthy donors. Profiling relied on immunoSEQ multiplex PCR, and the TCRdb table lists in-frame clones only, not all of them. The table includes 140,000 or so clones, approximately 70% detected once. Sequenced: PBMCs. Receptors were obtained from a woman aged 25 to 39 in good health and CMV-seronegative. The CDR3 runs from the conserved cysteine through the conserved F or W. The order of the fields is J gene, V gene, D gene, clone size, CDR3 protein, CDR3 DNA. A D gene is named only where the DNA matches it firmly. For some rows the clone size is stated as once, few or many, or as a class when expanded; others skip it.

>TRBJ1-3|TRBV5-1|-|-
CASSWTDSSSGNTIYF
TGCGCCAGCAGCTGGACGGACAGTTCCTCTGGAAACACCATATATTTT
>TRBJ2-1|TRBV5-1|-|-
CASSLTAGSYNEQFF
TGCGCCAGCAGCTTAACCGCCGGCTCCTACAATGAGCAGTTCTTC
>TRBJ1-2|TRBV6-6|-|few
CASSTQEGAGYTF
TGTGCCAGCAGTACCCAGGAGGGAGCGGGCTACACCTTC
>TRBJ2-5|TRBV7-2|TRBD1|-
CASSYSRTGGETQYF
TGTGCCAGCAGTTACAGCCGGACAGGGGGAGAGACCCAGTACTTC
>TRBJ2-5|TRBV30|-|few
CAWSVGGGRLETQYF
TGTGCCTGGAGTGTTGGGGGGGGGCGGTTGGAGACCCAGTACTTC
>TRBJ1-3|TRBV9|TRBD1|-
CASSATGGSGNTIYF
TGTGCCAGCAGCGCAACAGGGGGCTCTGGAAACACCATATATTTT
>TRBJ2-1|TRBV19|TRBD2|once
CASSIESSGYNEQFF
TGTGCCAGTAGTATAGAGTCTAGCGGCTACAATGAGCAGTTCTTC
>TRBJ2-3|TRBV6-1|TRBD2|-
CASSSASGRATQYF
TGTGCCAGCAGTTCCGCTAGCGGGAGGGCTACGCAGTATTTT
>TRBJ2-7|TRBV2|-|-
CASSEGGWTRAF
TGTGCCAGCAGTGAAGGTGGGTGGACTCGGGCCTTC
>TRBJ2-3|TRBV6-1|-|-
CATWEGGGADTQYF
TGTGCCACTTGGGAGGGGGGAGGCGCAGATACGCAGTATTTT
>TRBJ2-5|TRBV7-8|-|-
CATTHQDFDSETQYF
TGTGCCACCACACACCAGGACTTCGACTCAGAGACCCAGTACTTC
>TRBJ2-7|TRBV14|-|-
CASSQVPLEQYF
TGTGCCAGCAGCCAAGTGCCTCTAGAGCAGTACTTC
>TRBJ1-2|TRBV2|TRBD1|few
CASMGTGTNYGYTF
TGTGCCAGCATGGGGACAGGGACCAACTATGGCTACACCTTC
>TRBJ1-1|TRBV2|-|-
CASSVGRGTEAFF
TGTGCCAGCAGTGTAGGGCGGGGCACTGAAGCTTTCTTT
>TRBJ2-7|TRBV4-2|-|-
CASSQAGYEQYF
TGTGCCAGCAGCCAAGCGGGCTACGAGCAGTACTTC
>TRBJ1-4|TRBV5-4|-|-
CASSLRGVEKLFF
TGTGCCAGCAGCTTGCGGGGGGTTGAAAAACTGTTTTTT
>TRBJ1-1|TRBV27|TRBD1|-
CASSLKTGGMTNTEAFF
TGTGCCAGCAGTTTAAAGACAGGGGGTATGACGAACACTGAAGCTTTCTTT
>TRBJ1-1|TRBV27|-|few
CASSLTPTGSEAFF
TGTGCCAGCAGTTTAACCCCGACAGGTAGTGAAGCTTTCTTT
>TRBJ2-7|TRBV5-3|TRBD2|-
CARSPGSSGRLSYEQYF
TGTGCCAGAAGCCCGGGGTCTAGCGGGAGATTAAGCTACGAGCAGTACTTC
>TRBJ1-5|TRBV18|TRBD1|-
CASSPDRGYQPQHF
TGTGCCAGCTCACCAGACAGGGGATATCAGCCCCAGCATTTT
>TRBJ2-7|TRBV11-2|TRBD2|-
CASSPIGRESGLSYEQYF
TGTGCCAGCAGCCCCATTGGGCGGGAGAGCGGGTTAAGTTACGAGCAGTACTTC
>TRBJ1-1|TRBV29-1|-|-
CSVEVAENTEAFF
TGCAGCGTTGAAGTAGCAGAGAACACTGAAGCTTTCTTT
>TRBJ1-1|TRBV7-2|-|few
CASSLQGENTEAFF
TGTGCCAGCAGCCTTCAGGGTGAGAACACTGAAGCTTTCTTT
>TRBJ1-1|TRBV12-5|-|-
CASGLVVGQNTEAFF
TGTGCTAGTGGTTTGGTAGTGGGACAGAACACTGAAGCTTTCTTT
>TRBJ2-6|TRBV6-5|-|few
CASRARDSGANVLTF
TGTGCCAGCAGGGCCAGGGACTCTGGGGCCAACGTCCTGACTTTC
>TRBJ2-1|TRBV7-8|TRBD2|-
CASSLGLAGDNEQFF
TGTGCCAGCAGCTTGGGACTAGCGGGGGACAATGAGCAGTTCTTC
>TRBJ2-1|TRBV10-3|-|-
CAISEVREQFF
TGTGCCATCAGTGAGGTCAGAGAGCAGTTCTTC
>TRBJ2-1|TRBV2|TRBD2|-
CASILAGDTYNEQFF
TGTGCCAGCATACTAGCGGGAGACACCTACAATGAGCAGTTCTTC
>TRBJ1-1|TRBV6-6|-|-
CASSYGADVGIAFF
TGTGCCAGCAGTTACGGGGCCGACGTGGGGATAGCTTTCTTT
>TRBJ1-2|TRBV6-5|-|-
CASSLGRNYGYTF
TGTGCCAGCAGTCTCGGTCGTAACTATGGCTACACCTTC
>TRBJ1-5|TRBV28|-|-
CASSAGRGNQPQHF
TGTGCCAGCAGCGCGGGACGGGGAAATCAGCCCCAGCATTTT
>TRBJ2-7|TRBV27|-|few
CASTFGGGRSAEQYF
TGTGCCAGCACCTTCGGCGGAGGACGGAGCGCCGAGCAGTACTTC
>TRBJ2-3|TRBV5-1|-|-
CASSLLSARVTDTQYF
TGCGCCAGCAGCTTGTTGTCGGCCCGGGTGACAGATACGCAGTATTTT
>TRBJ2-5|TRBV6-5|-|-
CASGRETQYF
TGTGCCAGCGGCCGCGAGACCCAGTACTTC
>TRBJ1-2|TRBV21-1|-|-
CASSRAGHKKQYGYTF
TGTGCCAGCAGCCGGGCCGGACACAAGAAACAATATGGCTACACCTTC
>TRBJ1-2|TRBV7-2|-|-
CASRLAAGQYTF
TGTGCCAGCAGATTAGCGGCGGGCCAATACACCTTC
>TRBJ1-4|TRBV18|-|few
CASSPAGSSSNEKLFF
TGTGCCAGCTCACCTGCAGGGTCGAGTTCTAATGAAAAACTGTTTTTT
>TRBJ2-5|TRBV5-1|-|-
CASSEGQTGTQYF
TGCGCCAGCAGCGAGGGACAAACAGGGACCCAGTACTTC
>TRBJ2-2|TRBV2|-|few
CASSVLDTGELFF
TGTGCCAGCAGTGTTTTAGACACCGGGGAGCTGTTTTTT
>TRBJ1-3|TRBV5-4|TRBD1|-
CASSLDRGTGNTIYF
TGTGCCAGCAGCTTGGACAGGGGGACTGGAAACACCATATATTTT
>TRBJ1-2|TRBV29-1|-|-
CSVVGQSYGYTF
TGCAGCGTTGTGGGGCAGAGCTATGGCTACACCTTC
>TRBJ1-1|TRBV9|-|-
CASSLMGQNTEAFF
TGTGCCAGCAGTCTAATGGGGCAGAACACTGAAGCTTTCTTT
>TRBJ2-3|TRBV6-5|-|-
CASSYGPAGTQYF
TGTGCCAGCAGTTACGGCCCGGCGGGTACGCAGTATTTT
>TRBJ1-2|TRBV7-9|-|-
CSSRPREGSPYGYTF
TGTTCCAGCAGACCGCGTGAGGGCTCGCCCTATGGCTACACCTTC
>TRBJ2-3|TRBV7-7|-|-
CASSLGSDTDTQYF
TGTGCTAGCAGCTTGGGCAGTGACACAGATACGCAGTATTTT
>TRBJ2-3|TRBV9|-|-
CASSGTTNTDTQYF
TGTGCCAGCAGCGGGACTACCAACACAGATACGCAGTATTTT
>TRBJ2-2|TRBV11-2|TRBD1|-
CASSLTGGATGELFF
TGTGCCAGCAGCCTTACAGGGGGCGCCACCGGGGAGCTGTTTTTT
>TRBJ1-5|TRBV4-1|-|few
CASSRTVYQPQHF
TGCGCCAGCAGCCGGACAGTTTATCAGCCCCAGCATTTT
>TRBJ2-7|TRBV6-5|TRBD1|-
CASMTGASPYEQYF
TGTGCCAGTATGACAGGGGCATCTCCCTACGAGCAGTACTTC
>TRBJ2-7|TRBV13|-|-
CASSPSRLAYEQYF
TGTGCCAGCAGCCCCAGCCGATTAGCCTACGAGCAGTACTTC
>TRBJ2-3|TRBV5-1|TRBD1|-
CASSSTTGENADTQYF
TGCGCCAGCAGCTCCACGACAGGGGAGAATGCAGATACGCAGTATTTT
>TRBJ1-2|TRBV29-1|TRBD1|-
CSVKAGTDYGYTF
TGCAGCGTTAAGGCCGGGACAGACTATGGCTACACCTTC
>TRBJ2-2|TRBV2|TRBD1|once
CASSTGTGGTGELFF
TGTGCCAGCAGTACCGGGACAGGGGGCACCGGGGAGCTGTTTTTT
>TRBJ1-6|TRBV5-4|-|-
CASSLQGWNSPLHF
TGTGCCAGCAGCCTGCAGGGTTGGAATTCACCCCTCCACTTT
>TRBJ2-1|TRBV15|TRBD1|-
CATSKTGGAVDEQFF
TGTGCCACCAGCAAGACAGGGGGCGCGGTAGATGAGCAGTTCTTC